This TCR beta chain is from a study of T cells in Graves' hyperthyroidism and ophthalmopathy. Across the study: Staff took peripheral blood when the initial diagnosis was made, before any treatment began.

Researchers amplified the TCR beta CDR3 regions from RNA transcripts. A set of HTBI primers served as the primers for a first-round RT-PCR of the TCR CDR3. Each CDR3 protein is one row after TCRdb ran MiXCR on the multiplex PCR reads. The sample carries 620,000 or so distinct CDR3 sequences, around 13% recorded once. Germline values: CDR1 SEHNR, CDR2 FQNEAQ (reference sequence). Between the trimmed V and J ends, which lost 4 bases and 1 base, there was a span of 19 bases. This CDR3 is built from 17 residues. Patients with ophthalmopathy all had a Clinical Activity Score of at least 3, a NOSPECS grade of at least 4 and duration under 3 months.

The rearrangement uses TRBV7-9 and TRBJ2-5, with D possibly matching TRBD1 (6 bases). Sequenced: blood. This sequence was found in a woman aged 45 to 65 with Graves' ophthalmopathy. The CDR3 coding sequence is TGTGCCAGCAGCTCCCGATTAGGGGGAGTTCGCCAAGAGACCCAGTACTTC. Its translation: CASSSRLGGVRQETQYF.